This T cell receptor beta chain is from a study of OX40 agonist ivuxolimab in advanced cancers. Profiled with immunoSEQ multiplex PCR; TCRdb holds only in-frame clones, not every one. This table holds approximately 120,000 clones, just under 95% found once. There are 16 residues in the CDR3. From germline, CDR1 is LGHNA and CDR2 YNFKEQ. After removal of 2 bases from V and 4 bases from J, the junction contained 9 bases not matched to a gene. The sequence derives from an adult with an advanced solid tumor such as melanoma, head and neck, liver or kidney cancer. The J gene is TRBJ2-3, the V gene TRBV4-2; TRBD2 matches at 7 bases. The starting material was CD4+ or CD8+ T cells sorted from blood, obtained in a trial of the OX40 agonist ivuxolimab. DNA of the CDR3: TGTGCCAGCAGCCAAAGGGCGGGAGATAGTGCAGATACGCAGTATTTT. Its protein is CASSQRAGDSADTQYF.